The clone carrying this T cell receptor beta chain was picked up many times. Sample-barcoded 5' priming and a J-beta primer mix drove a second PCR of about 6 to 11 cycles. Each cDNA molecule received a tag from a template-switch adaptor that had 12 random nucleotides. Using its own MiXCR run on the 5' RACE reads, TCRdb lists one record per CDR3 protein. The table lists 700,000 or so distinct CDR3 sequences, 20% to 25% of them singletons. These data are taken from a study of blood T cells in healthy people across ages. Looked up from germline, CDR1 is SQVTM and CDR2 is ANQGSEA. Deletions cut 7 bases from V and 1 base from J, with 16 bases between. The CDR3 runs 14 residues.

The specimen was blood. The TCR was taken from a man in his sixties or seventies in good health. The V call is TRBV29-1, the J call TRBJ1-1; perhaps TRBD1 as D (6 bases). This CDR3 reads CSDLGQGSNTEAFF. The DNA for the CDR3 is TGCAGCGACCTTGGGCAGGGGTCGAACACTGAAGCTTTCTTT.